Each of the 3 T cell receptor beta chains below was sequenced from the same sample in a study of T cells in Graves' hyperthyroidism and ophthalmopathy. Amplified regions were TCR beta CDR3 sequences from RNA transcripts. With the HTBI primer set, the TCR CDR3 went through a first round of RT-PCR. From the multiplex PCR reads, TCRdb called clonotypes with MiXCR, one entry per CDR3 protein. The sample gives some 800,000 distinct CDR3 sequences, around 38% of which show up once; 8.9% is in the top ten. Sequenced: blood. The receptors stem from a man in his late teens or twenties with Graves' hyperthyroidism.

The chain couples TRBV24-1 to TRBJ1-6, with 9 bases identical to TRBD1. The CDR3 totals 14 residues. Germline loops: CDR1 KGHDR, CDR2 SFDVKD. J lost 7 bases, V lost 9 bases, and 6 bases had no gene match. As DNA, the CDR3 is TGTGCCACCGTGGGACAGGGACCAAATTCACCCCTCCACTTT. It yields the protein CATVGQGPNSPLHF.

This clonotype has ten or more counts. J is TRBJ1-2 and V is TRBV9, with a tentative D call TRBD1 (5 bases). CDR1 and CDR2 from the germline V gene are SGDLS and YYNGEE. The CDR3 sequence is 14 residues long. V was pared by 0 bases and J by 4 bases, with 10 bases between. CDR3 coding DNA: TGTGCCAGCAGCGTAGAGGCAGGGATCTATGGCTACACCTTC. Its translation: CASSVEAGIYGYTF.

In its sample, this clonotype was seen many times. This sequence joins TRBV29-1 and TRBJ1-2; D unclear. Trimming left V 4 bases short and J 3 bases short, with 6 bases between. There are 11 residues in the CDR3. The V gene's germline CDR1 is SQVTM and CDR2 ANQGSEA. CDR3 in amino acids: CSVVADYGYTF. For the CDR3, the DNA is TGCAGCGTTGTGGCGGACTATGGCTACACCTTC.